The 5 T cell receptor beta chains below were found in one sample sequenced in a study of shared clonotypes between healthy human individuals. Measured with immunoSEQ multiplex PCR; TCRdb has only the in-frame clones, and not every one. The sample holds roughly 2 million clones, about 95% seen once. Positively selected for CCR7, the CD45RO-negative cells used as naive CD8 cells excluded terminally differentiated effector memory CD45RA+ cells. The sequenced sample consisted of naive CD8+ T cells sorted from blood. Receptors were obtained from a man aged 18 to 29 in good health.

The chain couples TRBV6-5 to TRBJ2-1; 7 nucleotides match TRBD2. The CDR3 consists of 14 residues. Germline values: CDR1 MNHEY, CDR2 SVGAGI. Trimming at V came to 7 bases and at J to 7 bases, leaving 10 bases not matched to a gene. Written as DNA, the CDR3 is TGTGCCAGCACCCCCTGGACGGGGGGAAATGAGCAGTTCTTC. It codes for CASTPWTGGNEQFF.

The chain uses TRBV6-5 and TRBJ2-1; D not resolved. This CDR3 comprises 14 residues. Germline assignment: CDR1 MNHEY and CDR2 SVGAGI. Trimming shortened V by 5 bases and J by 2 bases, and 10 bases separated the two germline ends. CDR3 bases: TGTGCCAGCAGTCAGCGTGGGGCCTACAATGAGCAGTTCTTC. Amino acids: CASSQRGAYNEQFF.

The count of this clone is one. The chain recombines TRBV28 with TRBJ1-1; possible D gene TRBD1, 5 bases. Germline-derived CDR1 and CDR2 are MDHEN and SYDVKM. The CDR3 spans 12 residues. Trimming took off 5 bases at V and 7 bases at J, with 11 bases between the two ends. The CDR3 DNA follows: TGTGCCAGCAGTCCCCAAAGGGGTGAAGCTTTCTTT. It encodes CASSPQRGEAFF.

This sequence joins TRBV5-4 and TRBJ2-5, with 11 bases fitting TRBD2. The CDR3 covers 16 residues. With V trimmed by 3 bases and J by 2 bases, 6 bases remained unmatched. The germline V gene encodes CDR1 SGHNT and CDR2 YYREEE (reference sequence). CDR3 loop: CASSWGTSGHQETQYF. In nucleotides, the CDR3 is TGTGCCAGCAGCTGGGGGACTAGCGGTCATCAAGAGACCCAGTACTTC.

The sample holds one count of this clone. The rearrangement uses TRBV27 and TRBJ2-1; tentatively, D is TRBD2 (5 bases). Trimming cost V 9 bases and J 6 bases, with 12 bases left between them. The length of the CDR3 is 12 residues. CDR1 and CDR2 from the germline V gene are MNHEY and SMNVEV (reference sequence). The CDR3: CASRTYTNEQFF. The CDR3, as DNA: TGTGCCAGTCGGACTTATACCAATGAGCAGTTCTTC.